This T cell receptor beta chain stems from a study of blood T cell repertoires in COVID-19. The overall study: Samples came from the United States, Italy and Spain, spanning acute and convalescent COVID-19. PBMCs, B-cell-depleted T cells, or T cells provided the cDNA or gDNA that made up the material.

How the authors handled the data: For nucleated cells, counts were estimated from reference gene primer amplification. Some clones are missing from TCRdb's copy, which holds only in-frame ones; the method was immunoSEQ multiplex PCR. The DNA gave D and trimming, while V, J and clone size come from that table. The table lists 130,000 to 150,000 clones, roughly 80% of them singletons. Material for sequencing was peripheral blood. This clonotype was obtained from a man in his 70s who had recovered from COVID-19.

The CDR3 here is CSVESGSGYEQYF. CDR3 nucleotide sequence: TGCAGCGTTGAATCGGGGAGCGGGTACGAGCAGTACTTC. This chain connects TRBV29-1 to TRBJ2-7, with D possibly TRBD2 on 6 matching bases. Germline CDR1 and CDR2: SQVTM and ANQGSEA. V shed 2 bases and J shed 4 bases, with 12 bases lying between them. CDR3 length: 13 amino acids.